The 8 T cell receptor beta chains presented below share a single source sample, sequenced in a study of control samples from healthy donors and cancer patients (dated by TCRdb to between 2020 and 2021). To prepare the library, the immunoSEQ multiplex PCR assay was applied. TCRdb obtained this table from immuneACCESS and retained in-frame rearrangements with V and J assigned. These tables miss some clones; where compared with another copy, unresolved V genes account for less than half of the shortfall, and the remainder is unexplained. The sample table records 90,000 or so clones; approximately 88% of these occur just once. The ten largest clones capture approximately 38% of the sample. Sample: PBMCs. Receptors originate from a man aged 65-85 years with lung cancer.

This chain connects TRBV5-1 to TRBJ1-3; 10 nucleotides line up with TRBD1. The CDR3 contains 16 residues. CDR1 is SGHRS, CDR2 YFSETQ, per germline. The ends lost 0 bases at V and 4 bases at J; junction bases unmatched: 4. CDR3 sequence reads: CASSLGQGATGNTIYF. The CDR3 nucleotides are TGCGCCAGCAGCTTGGGACAGGGGGCGACAGGAAACACCATATATTTT.

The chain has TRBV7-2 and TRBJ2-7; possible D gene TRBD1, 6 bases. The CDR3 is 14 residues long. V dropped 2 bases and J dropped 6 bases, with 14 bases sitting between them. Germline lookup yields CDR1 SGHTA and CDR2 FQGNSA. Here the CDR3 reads CASSLNRDNTEQYF. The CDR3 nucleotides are TGTGCCAGCAGCTTAAACAGGGATAATACCGAGCAGTACTTC. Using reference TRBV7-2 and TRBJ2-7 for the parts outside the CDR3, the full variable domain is GAGVSQSPSNKVTEKGKDVELRCDPISGHTALYWYRQSLGQGLEFLIYFQGNSAPDKSGLPSDRFSAERTGGSVSTLTIQRTQQEDSAVYLCASSLNRDNTEQYFGPGTRLTVT.

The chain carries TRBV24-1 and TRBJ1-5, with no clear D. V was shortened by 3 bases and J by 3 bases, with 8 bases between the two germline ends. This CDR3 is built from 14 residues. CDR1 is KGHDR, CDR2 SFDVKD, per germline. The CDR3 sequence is CATSDPRPNQPQHF. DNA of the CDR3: TGTGCCACCAGTGATCCTCGACCCAATCAGCCCCAGCATTTT.

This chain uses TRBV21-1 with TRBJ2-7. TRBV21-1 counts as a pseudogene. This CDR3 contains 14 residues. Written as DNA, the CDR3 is TGTGCCAGCAATCTAGATAACTGGGACTACGAGCAGTACTTC. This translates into CASNLDNWDYEQYF.

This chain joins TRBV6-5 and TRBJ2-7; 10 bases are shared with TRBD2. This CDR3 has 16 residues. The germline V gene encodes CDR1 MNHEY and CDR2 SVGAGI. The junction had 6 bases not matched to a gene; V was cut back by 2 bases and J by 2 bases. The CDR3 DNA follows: TGTGCCAGCAGTTACGCGGCTAGCGGGGGAACCTACGAGCAGTACTTC. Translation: CASSYAASGGTYEQYF.

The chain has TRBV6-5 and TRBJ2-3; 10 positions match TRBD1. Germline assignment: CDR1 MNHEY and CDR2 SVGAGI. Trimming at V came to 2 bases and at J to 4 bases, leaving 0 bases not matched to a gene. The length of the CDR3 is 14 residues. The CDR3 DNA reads TGTGCCAGCAGTTACGGGACAGGGGCAGATACGCAGTATTTT. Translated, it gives CASSYGTGADTQYF.

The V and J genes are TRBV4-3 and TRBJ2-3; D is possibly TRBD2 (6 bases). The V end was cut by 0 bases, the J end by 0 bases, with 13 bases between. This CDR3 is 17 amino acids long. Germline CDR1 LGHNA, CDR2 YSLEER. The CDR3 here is CASSQDSAGSSTDTQYF. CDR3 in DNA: TGCGCCAGCAGCCAAGATTCGGCCGGGAGTAGCACAGATACGCAGTATTTT.

In DNA, the CDR3 is TGTGCCATCAGGCCTAGCGGGGGGGCCCATACGCAGTATTTT. This sequence encodes CAIRPSGGAHTQYF. This chain links TRBV10-3 with TRBJ2-3; 12 bases fit TRBD2. There are 14 residues in the CDR3. J gave up 7 bases and V 6 bases, and 5 bases lay outside the gene matches. Germline V gene sequence: CDR1 ENHRY, CDR2 SYGVKD.